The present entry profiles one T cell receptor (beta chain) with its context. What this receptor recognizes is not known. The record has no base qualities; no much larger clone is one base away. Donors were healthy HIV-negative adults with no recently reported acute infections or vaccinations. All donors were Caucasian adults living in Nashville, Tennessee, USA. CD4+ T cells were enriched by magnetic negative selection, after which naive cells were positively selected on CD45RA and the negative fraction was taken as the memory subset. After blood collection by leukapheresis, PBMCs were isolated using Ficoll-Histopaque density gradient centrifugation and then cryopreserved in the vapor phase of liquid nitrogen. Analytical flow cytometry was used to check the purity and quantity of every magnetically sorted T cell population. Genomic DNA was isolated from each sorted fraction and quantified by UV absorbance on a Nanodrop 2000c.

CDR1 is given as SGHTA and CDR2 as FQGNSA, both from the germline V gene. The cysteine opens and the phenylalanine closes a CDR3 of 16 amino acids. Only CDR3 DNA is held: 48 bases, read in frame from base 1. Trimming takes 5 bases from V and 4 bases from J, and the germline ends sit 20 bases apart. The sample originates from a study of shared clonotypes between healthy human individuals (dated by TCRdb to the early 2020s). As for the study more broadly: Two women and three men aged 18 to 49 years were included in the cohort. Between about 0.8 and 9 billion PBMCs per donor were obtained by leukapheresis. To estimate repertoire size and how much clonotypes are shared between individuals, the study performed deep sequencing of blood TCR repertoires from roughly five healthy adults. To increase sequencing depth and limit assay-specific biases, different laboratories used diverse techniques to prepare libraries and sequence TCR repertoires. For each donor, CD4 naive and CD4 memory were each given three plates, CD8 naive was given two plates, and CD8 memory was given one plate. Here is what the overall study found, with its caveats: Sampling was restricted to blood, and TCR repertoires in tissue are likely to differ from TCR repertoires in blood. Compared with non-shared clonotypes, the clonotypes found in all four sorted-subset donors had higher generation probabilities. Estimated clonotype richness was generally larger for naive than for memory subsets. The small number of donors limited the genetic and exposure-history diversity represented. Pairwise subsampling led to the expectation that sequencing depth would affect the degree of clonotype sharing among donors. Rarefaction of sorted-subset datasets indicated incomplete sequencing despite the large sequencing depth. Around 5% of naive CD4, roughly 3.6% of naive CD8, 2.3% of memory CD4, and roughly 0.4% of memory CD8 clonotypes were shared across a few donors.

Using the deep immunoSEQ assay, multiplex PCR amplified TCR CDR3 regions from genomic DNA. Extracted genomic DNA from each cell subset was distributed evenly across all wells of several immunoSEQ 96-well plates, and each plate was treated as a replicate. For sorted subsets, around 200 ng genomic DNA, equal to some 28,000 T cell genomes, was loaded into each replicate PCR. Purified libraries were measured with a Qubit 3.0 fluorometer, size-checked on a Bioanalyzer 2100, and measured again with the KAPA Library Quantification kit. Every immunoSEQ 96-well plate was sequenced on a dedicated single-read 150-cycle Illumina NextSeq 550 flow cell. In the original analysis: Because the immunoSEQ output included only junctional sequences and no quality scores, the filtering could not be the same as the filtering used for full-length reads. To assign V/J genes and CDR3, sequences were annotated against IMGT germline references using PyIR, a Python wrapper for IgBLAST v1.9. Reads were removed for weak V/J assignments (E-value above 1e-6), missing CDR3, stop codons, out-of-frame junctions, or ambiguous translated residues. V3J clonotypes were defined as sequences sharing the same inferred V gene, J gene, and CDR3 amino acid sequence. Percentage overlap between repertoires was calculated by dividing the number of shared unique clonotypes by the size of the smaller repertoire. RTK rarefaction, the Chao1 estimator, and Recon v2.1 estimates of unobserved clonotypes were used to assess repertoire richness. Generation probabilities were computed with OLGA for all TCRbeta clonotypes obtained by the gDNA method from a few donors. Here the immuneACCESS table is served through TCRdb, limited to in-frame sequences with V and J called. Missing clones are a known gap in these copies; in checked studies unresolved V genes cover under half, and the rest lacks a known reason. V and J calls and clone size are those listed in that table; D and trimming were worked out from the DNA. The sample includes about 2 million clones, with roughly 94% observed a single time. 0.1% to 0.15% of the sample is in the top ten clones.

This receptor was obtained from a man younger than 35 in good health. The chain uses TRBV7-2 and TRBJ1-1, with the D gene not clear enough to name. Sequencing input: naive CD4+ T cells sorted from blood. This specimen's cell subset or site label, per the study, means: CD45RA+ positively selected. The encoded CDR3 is CASSPRPADRSTEAFF. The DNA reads TGTGCCAGCAGCCCTCGACCCGCCGATCGGAGCACTGAAGCTTTCTTT.